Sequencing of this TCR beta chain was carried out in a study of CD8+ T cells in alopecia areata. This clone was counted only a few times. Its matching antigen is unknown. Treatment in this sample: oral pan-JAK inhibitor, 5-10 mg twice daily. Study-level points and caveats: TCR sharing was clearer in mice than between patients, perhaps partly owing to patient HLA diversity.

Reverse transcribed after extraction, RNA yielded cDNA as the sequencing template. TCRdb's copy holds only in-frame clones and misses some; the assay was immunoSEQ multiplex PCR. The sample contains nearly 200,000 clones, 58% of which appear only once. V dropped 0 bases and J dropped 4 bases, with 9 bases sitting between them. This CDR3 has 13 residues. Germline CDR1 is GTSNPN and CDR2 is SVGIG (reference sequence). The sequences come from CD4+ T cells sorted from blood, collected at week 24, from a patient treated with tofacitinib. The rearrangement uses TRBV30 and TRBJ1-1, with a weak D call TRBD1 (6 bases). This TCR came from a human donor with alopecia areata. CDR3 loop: CAWSVQGSTEAFF. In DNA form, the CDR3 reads TGTGCCTGGAGTGTACAGGGATCCACTGAAGCTTTCTTT.